The rows below give T cell receptor beta chains drawn from one sample of a study of blood T cell repertoires in COVID-19. TCRdb's copy holds only in-frame clones and misses some; the assay was immunoSEQ multiplex PCR. The sample carries 25,000 to 35,000 clones, more than 75% recorded once. The specimen was peripheral blood. The source of these receptors is a human donor in a cohort sampled during active COVID-19. The donor label of this sample is uncertain. Each CDR3 is given with its conserved first and last residue. A D gene is named only where the DNA matches it firmly. Clone size is shown for a subset of rows, as once, few, many or a class of expanded clone.

NA	NA	TRBV9	TRBJ1-1	TGTGCCAGCAGCGTGGAGGGACGGGCTGAAGCTTTCTTT	CASSVEGRAEAFF
NA	TRBD1	TRBV19	TRBJ2-6	TGTGCCAGTAGTCGCGACAGGGTTGGGGCCAACGTCCTGACTTTC	CASSRDRVGANVLTF
NA	TRBD2	TRBV2	TRBJ2-7	TGTGCCAGCAGTGGATTGGGACTAGCGGGACGGAACGCCTACGAGCAGTACTTC	CASSGLGLAGRNAYEQYF
NA	TRBD2	TRBV5-1	TRBJ2-1	TGCGCCAGCAGCCGTTCTAGCGGGAGGGCCGGTGAGCAGTTCTTC	CASSRSSGRAGEQFF
NA	NA	TRBV7-6	TRBJ2-7	TGTGCCAGCAGCCGACTGAGGACGGGAGAGTCTTACGAGCAGTACTTC	CASSRLRTGESYEQYF
few	NA	TRBV10-1	TRBJ1-2	TGCGCCAGCAGTGAGCGAGACAGAACATATGGCTACACCTTC	CASSERDRTYGYTF
NA	TRBD1	TRBV30	TRBJ2-7	TGTGCCTGGAGTGTACGCCAGGGACAGGGGCTCGAGCAGTACTTC	CAWSVRQGQGLEQYF
NA	TRBD1	TRBV28	TRBJ1-6	TGTGCCAGCAGCCTTCCGGACAGGCAGAATTCACCCCTCCACTTT	CASSLPDRQNSPLHF
NA	NA	TRBV2	TRBJ1-6	TGTGCCAGTAGTCGACAGTCGCCTCTCCACTTT	CASSRQSPLHF
once	NA	TRBV29-1	TRBJ1-2	TGCAGCGCTGGTGCGGGGGGTTACGGCTACACCTTC	CSAGAGGYGYTF
once	NA	TRBV19	TRBJ2-7	TGTGCCAGCGCCAGAGGAGCTACTAGCTCCTACGAGCAGTACTTC	CASARGATSSYEQYF
NA	NA	TRBV28	TRBJ2-7	TGTGCCAGCAGTTCACCGGGACAATTGAACGAGCAGTACTTC	CASSSPGQLNEQYF
few	NA	TRBV5-4	TRBJ1-3	TGTGCCAGCTCCATCCAGGGTGGAAACACCATATATTTT	CASSIQGGNTIYF
NA	NA	TRBV15	TRBJ2-3	TGTGCCACCAGTTCCCGACGGGAAACCACAGATACGCAGTATTTT	CATSSRRETTDTQYF
NA	TRBD1	TRBV5-1	TRBJ1-3	TGCGCCAGCACGACAGGGGCTGGAAACACCATATATTTT	CASTTGAGNTIYF
NA	TRBD1	TRBV6-5	TRBJ2-3	TGTGCCAGCAGCCACGACAGGGGGCTGGCAGATACGCAGTATTTT	CASSHDRGLADTQYF
NA	TRBD2	TRBV2	TRBJ2-1	TGTGCCATGGTACCCTACGGGAGCGGGAGAGGAAATGAGCAGTTCTTC	CAMVPYGSGRGNEQFF
NA	TRBD2	TRBV19	TRBJ2-5	TGTGCCAGTAGTATAGACCTAGCGGGACGAGAGACCCAGTACTTC	CASSIDLAGRETQYF
NA	NA	TRBV27	TRBJ2-3	TGTGCCAGCAATCGGGGGGCACGGGCAGATACGCAGTATTTT	CASNRGARADTQYF
NA	NA	TRBV24-1	TRBJ2-1	TGTGCCACCAGTGATACACAGGGAAAGGGGAATGAGCAGTTCTTC	CATSDTQGKGNEQFF
NA	NA	TRBV21-1	TRBJ1-5	TGTGCCAGCAGCAGAGGACTCCCCGGGAATCAGCCCCAGCATTTT	CASSRGLPGNQPQHF
NA	NA	TRBV4-1	TRBJ2-2	TGCGCCAGCAGCCAAGTGGGCGATCGCACCGGGGAGCTGTTTTTT	CASSQVGDRTGELFF
NA	NA	TRBV24-1	TRBJ2-3	TGTGCCACCAGTGATTCCTCCGGGTCCACAGATACGCAGTATTTT	CATSDSSGSTDTQYF
NA	TRBD2	TRBV7-9	TRBJ2-2	TGTGCCAGCAGCTTTGGCGGGAGAGGCACCGGGGAGCTGTTTTTT	CASSFGGRGTGELFF
NA	NA	TRBV28	TRBJ1-6	TGTGCCAGCAGACAGAGCTCCTATAATTCACCCCTCCACTTT	CASRQSSYNSPLHF
NA	NA	TRBV12-3/TRBV12-4	TRBJ2-3	TGTGCCAGCAGTTTGAGGGGGGATACGCAGTATTTT	CASSLRGDTQYF
NA	NA	TRBV20-1	TRBJ2-1	TGCAGTGCTAGTAAAGGCGGGACAGAATACAATGAGCAGTTCTTC	CSASKGGTEYNEQFF